A single sample is the source of the 8 T cell receptor beta chains below, sequenced in a study of cytomegalovirus exposure and HLA in healthy donors. PCR was performed using 60 Vbeta and 13 Jbeta primers. TCRdb keeps only in-frame clones here, not all; method: immunoSEQ multiplex PCR. The sample has around 170,000 clones, over 75% seen once. Material: PBMCs. The receptors stem from a woman aged 45-60 years in good health and CMV-seronegative.

CDR3 coding DNA: TGTGCCAGCAGTGAAAGTAGTGGAGTTTACGAGCAGTACTTC. Translating it yields CASSESSGVYEQYF. The chain links TRBV6-1 to TRBJ2-5, with D unresolved. The J call may not be correct, given that the DNA end is closer to TRBJ2-7. There are 14 residues in the CDR3. From germline, CDR1 is MNHNS and CDR2 SASEGT.

This clone came up once. The V and J genes are TRBV6-5 and TRBJ2-3, with 7 bases lining up with TRBD1. CDR3 length: 16 residues. J gave up 1 base and V 2 bases, and 6 bases lay outside the gene matches. Per the germline V gene, CDR1 is MNHEY and CDR2 is SVGAGI. CDR3 nucleotides: TGTGCCAGCAGTTACAGGGGGCTTGGGGGCACAGATACGCAGTATTTT. As protein: CASSYRGLGGTDTQYF.

The chain has TRBV28 and TRBJ1-5; 9 bases are a match to TRBD1. Germline CDR1 is MDHEN and CDR2 is SYDVKM. The CDR3 spans 16 residues. The junction had 9 bases not matched to a gene; V was cut back by 6 bases and J by 3 bases. Here the CDR3 reads CASRGQGILSNQPQHF. In DNA form, the CDR3 reads TGTGCCAGCAGGGGACAGGGTATCTTATCCAATCAGCCCCAGCATTTT.

The rearrangement links TRBV5-1 to TRBJ1-4; D is perhaps TRBD1 (5 bases). Germline-derived CDR1 and CDR2 are SGHRS and YFSETQ. The germline V and J ends were trimmed by 0 bases and 5 bases, with 5 bases remaining between them. The CDR3 is made up of 13 amino acids. The CDR3 loop reads CASSLDRNEKLFF. DNA of the CDR3: TGCGCCAGCAGCTTGGACAGGAATGAAAAACTGTTTTTT.

The J gene is TRBJ2-2, the V gene TRBV2; the match to TRBD1 covers 8 bases. The CDR3 sequence is 16 residues long. Germline assignment: CDR1 SNHLY and CDR2 FYNNEI. Losses at the gene ends were 6 bases for V and 1 base for J; bases not matched to a gene: 7. The CDR3 loop is CASRLEGQVNTGELFF. CDR3 nucleotides: TGTGCCAGCAGATTGGAGGGACAGGTGAACACCGGGGAGCTGTTTTTT.

The chain combines TRBV1 with TRBJ2-3; the table assigns TRBD2, which was not confirmed against the DNA. TRBV1 is a known pseudogene. The length of the CDR3 is 14 residues. Written as DNA, the CDR3 is TGCACCAGCAGCCCCTGTCTAGCGACAGATACGCAGTATTTT. The encoded protein is CTSSPCLATDTQYF.

This chain uses TRBV11-1 with TRBJ2-5; D is possibly TRBD1 (6 bases). Germline CDR1 reads SGHAT; CDR2 reads FQDESV (reference sequence). This CDR3 has 13 amino acids. The V gene lost 7 bases and the J gene lost 5 bases, with 14 bases spanning the gap. The CDR3 sequence is CASNNRVPETQYF. CDR3 sequence (DNA): TGTGCCAGCAACAACAGGGTTCCGGAGACCCAGTACTTC.

This clone was observed a single time. This chain connects TRBV4-1 to TRBJ2-1; 9 nucleotides line up with TRBD2. Unmatched junction bases numbered 16, after V lost 4 bases and J lost 6 bases. CDR1 and CDR2 (germline): MGHRA, YSYEKL. The CDR3 loop spans 18 amino acids. The CDR3 DNA reads as TGCGCCAGCAGCCGGGGGCGCGCTAGCGGGGCCTCCGGCAATGAGCAGTTCTTC. Amino acids: CASSRGRASGASGNEQFF.